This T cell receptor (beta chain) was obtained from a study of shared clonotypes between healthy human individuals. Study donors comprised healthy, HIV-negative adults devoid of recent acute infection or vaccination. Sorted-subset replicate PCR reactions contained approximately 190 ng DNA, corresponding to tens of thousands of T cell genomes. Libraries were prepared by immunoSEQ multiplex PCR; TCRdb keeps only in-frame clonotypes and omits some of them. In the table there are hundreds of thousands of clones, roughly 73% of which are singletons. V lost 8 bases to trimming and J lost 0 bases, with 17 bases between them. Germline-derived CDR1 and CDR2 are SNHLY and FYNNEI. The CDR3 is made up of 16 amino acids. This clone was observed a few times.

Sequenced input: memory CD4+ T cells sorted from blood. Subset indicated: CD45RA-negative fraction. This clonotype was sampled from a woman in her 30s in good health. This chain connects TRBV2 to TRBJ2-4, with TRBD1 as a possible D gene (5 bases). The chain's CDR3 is CASGSSGLLAKNIQYF. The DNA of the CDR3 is TGTGCCAGCGGATCATCAGGGCTTCTAGCCAAAAACATTCAGTACTTC.